The 14 T cell receptor beta chains listed next were all sequenced from one sample in a study of Ad26.COV2.S vaccination and SARS-CoV-2 variants. Measured with immunoSEQ multiplex PCR; TCRdb has only the in-frame clones, and not every one. The data hold about 400,000 clones, with about 92% observed a single time. Treatment described: 15 to 20 received Ad26.COV2.S at low or high dose, single or two shots; about 5 received placebo; per-sample allocation not given. The investigators took samples on day 63 after the first vaccine or placebo injection. The sample in question was peripheral blood, obtained in a trial of Ad26.COV2.S vaccine versus placebo. The receptors originated from a person between 18 and 59 years old who received the Ad26.COV2.S COVID-19 vaccine or a placebo.

The chain employs TRBV4-1 and TRBJ1-5; 9 bases fit TRBD1. V gave up 4 bases and J gave up 6 bases; unmatched junction bases: 7. Looked up from germline, CDR1 is MGHRA and CDR2 is YSYEKL. This CDR3 has 15 amino acids. CDR3 protein: CASSLPGQGGQPQHF. The CDR3 nucleotides read TGCGCCAGCAGCCTTCCGGGACAGGGTGGTCAGCCCCAGCATTTT.

The chain carries TRBV4-3 and TRBJ2-7, with 12 bases matching TRBD2. Looked up from germline, CDR1 is LGHNA and CDR2 is YSLEER. The CDR3 totals 15 residues. The ends lost 2 bases at V and 5 bases at J; junction bases unmatched: 4. CDR3: CASSQIGLAGHEQYF. In DNA form, the CDR3 reads TGCGCCAGCAGCCAAATCGGACTAGCGGGGCACGAGCAGTACTTC.

This clone was seen only once. J is TRBJ2-1 and V is TRBV5-1; 8 bases align to TRBD1. V dropped 4 bases and J dropped 7; count of bases not matched to a gene: 10. The CDR3 is 15 residues long. Per the germline V gene, CDR1 is SGHRS and CDR2 is YFSETQ. The CDR3 sequence is CASSIQGVKGNEQFF. The CDR3 region has the DNA TGCGCCAGCAGCATACAGGGGGTGAAGGGGAATGAGCAGTTCTTC.

A few counts support this clone. At the DNA level, this CDR3 is encoded by other sequences in the same sample as well. The chain employs TRBV7-9 and TRBJ1-3; unclear D gene. Germline lookup yields CDR1 SEHNR and CDR2 FQNEAQ (reference sequence). V was clipped by 1 base and J by 2 bases, with 3 bases between them. This CDR3 comprises 13 residues. The CDR3 DNA reads TGTGCCAGCAGCTTAGGGGCTGGAAACACCATATATTTT. Encoded protein: CASSLGAGNTIYF.

The chain combines TRBV2 with TRBJ1-3; D is unresolved. In germline, CDR1 is SNHLY, CDR2 FYNNEI. This CDR3 is built from 13 residues. Trimming left V 11 bases short and J 0 bases short, with 11 bases between. CDR3 protein: CAPREYSGNTIYF. The CDR3, as DNA: TGTGCCCCCCGGGAGTACTCTGGAAACACCATATATTTT.

The chain carries TRBV6-5 and TRBJ2-7; D is perhaps TRBD2 (5 bases). CDR1 is MNHEY and CDR2 is SVGAGI in the germline V gene. Trimming pared 6 bases from V and 5 bases from J, leaving 14 bases between. The CDR3 has 13 amino acids. The DNA of the CDR3 is TGTGCCAGCAGCCCCAAGCGGCGGGACGAGCAGTACTTC. Its protein product is CASSPKRRDEQYF.

The rearrangement joins TRBV7-2 to TRBJ1-2; D might be TRBD1 (5 bases). The CDR3 is 15 residues long. From germline, CDR1 is SGHTA and CDR2 FQGNSA. V was pared by 2 bases and J by 6 bases, with 16 bases between. The CDR3 DNA follows: TGTGCCAGCAGCTTAAGCTTCGGGACGTCCAATGGCTACACCTTC. This sequence encodes CASSLSFGTSNGYTF.

The chain joins TRBV19 to TRBJ1-2; D gene unclear. The CDR3 extends over 14 amino acids. Trimming pared 3 bases from V and 6 bases from J, leaving 14 bases between. The germline V gene encodes CDR1 LNHDA and CDR2 SQIVND (reference sequence). The DNA for the CDR3 is TGTGCCAGTAGTATCTCCAGGTTGAGGAATGGCTACACCTTC. This translates into CASSISRLRNGYTF.

The chain joins TRBV5-8 to TRBJ2-1, with no clear D. This CDR3 spans 13 amino acids. Germline V gene sequence: CDR1 SGHTS, CDR2 YDEGEE. V lost 0 bases, J lost 12 bases, and 13 bases lay in between. CDR3 sequence reads: CASSLAPGDLQFF. The CDR3 DNA reads TGTGCCAGCAGCTTGGCTCCGGGTGATTTGCAGTTCTTC.

The chain employs TRBV4-3 and TRBJ1-6, with 12 bases that match TRBD1. Germline V gives CDR1 LGHNA, CDR2 YSLEER. The CDR3 has 16 residues. Trimming at V came to 4 bases and at J to 9 bases, leaving 7 bases not matched to a gene. The CDR3: CASSLGTGGGFSPLHF. The CDR3 region has the DNA TGCGCCAGCAGCCTCGGGACAGGGGGCGGTTTTTCACCCCTCCACTTT.

The chain is built from TRBV11-2 and TRBJ2-2; D might be TRBD2 (6 bases). This CDR3 spans 15 amino acids. The V and J ends lost 1 base and 3 bases respectively, with 9 bases between them. Germline V lookup: CDR1 SGHAT, CDR2 FQNNGV. The CDR3 DNA reads TGTGCCAGCAGCTTAGTCAGGGACTACACCGGGGAGCTGTTTTTT. As protein: CASSLVRDYTGELFF.

The rearrangement joins TRBV9 to TRBJ2-1; the D gene is possibly TRBD2 (6 bases). V dropped 3 bases and J dropped 10 bases, with 14 bases sitting between them. The CDR3 spans 13 residues. Germline CDR1 and CDR2: SGDLS and YYNGEE. The CDR3 loop is CASSAGSGREQFF. The CDR3 DNA reads TGTGCCAGCAGCGCGGGTAGCGGTAGGGAGCAGTTCTTC.

This chain links TRBV28 with TRBJ1-6; maybe TRBD1 (5 bases). V dropped 5 bases and J dropped 13 bases, with 12 bases sitting between them. Germline V gene data show CDR1 as MDHEN and CDR2 as SYDVKM. This CDR3 contains 12 residues. Here the CDR3 reads CASSLGELPLHF. In DNA, the CDR3 is TGTGCCAGCAGTCTGGGGGAATTGCCCCTCCACTTT.

On this clone: Different DNA sequences within this sample yield the same CDR3. This chain uses TRBV19 with TRBJ1-5; 8 nucleotides match TRBD1. This CDR3 spans 13 amino acids. Germline lookup yields CDR1 LNHDA and CDR2 SQIVND (reference sequence). The trim removed 8 bases at V and 4 bases at J, leaving 4 bases unmatched. CDR3 bases: TGTGCCAGTCGCGACAGGGGTAATCAGCCCCAGCATTTT. Translating gives CASRDRGNQPQHF.